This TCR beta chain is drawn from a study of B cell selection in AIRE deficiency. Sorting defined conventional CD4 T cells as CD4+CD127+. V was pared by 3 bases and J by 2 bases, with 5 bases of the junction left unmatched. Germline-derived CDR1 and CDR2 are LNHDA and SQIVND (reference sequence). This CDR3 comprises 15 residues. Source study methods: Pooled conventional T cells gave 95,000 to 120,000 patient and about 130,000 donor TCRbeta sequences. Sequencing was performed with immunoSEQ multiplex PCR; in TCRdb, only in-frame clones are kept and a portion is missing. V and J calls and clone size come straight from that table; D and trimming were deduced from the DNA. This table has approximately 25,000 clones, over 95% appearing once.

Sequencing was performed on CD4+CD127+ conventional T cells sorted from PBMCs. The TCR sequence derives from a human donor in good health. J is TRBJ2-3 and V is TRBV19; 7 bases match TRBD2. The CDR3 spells CASSIGGGPTDTQYF. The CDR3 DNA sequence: TGTGCCAGTAGTATTGGGGGAGGGCCCACAGATACGCAGTATTTT.